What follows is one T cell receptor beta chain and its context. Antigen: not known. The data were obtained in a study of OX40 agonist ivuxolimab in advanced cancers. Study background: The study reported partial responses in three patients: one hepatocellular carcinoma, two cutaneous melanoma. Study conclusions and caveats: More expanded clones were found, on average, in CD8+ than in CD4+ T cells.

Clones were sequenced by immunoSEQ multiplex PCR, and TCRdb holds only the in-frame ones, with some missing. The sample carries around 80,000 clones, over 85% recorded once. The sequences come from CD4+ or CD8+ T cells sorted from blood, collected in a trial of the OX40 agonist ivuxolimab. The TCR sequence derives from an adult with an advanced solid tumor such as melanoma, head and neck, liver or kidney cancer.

The CDR3 nucleotides are TGCGCCAGCAGTGAGGTTGTCTCGAGAGAGCAGTTCTTC. As protein: CASSEVVSREQFF. The genes are TRBV10-2 and TRBJ2-1, with D unclear. Germline V gene data show CDR1 as WSHSY and CDR2 as SAAADI. V was cut by 2 bases and J by 10 bases, with 12 bases left in between. The CDR3 runs 13 residues.